The following is a T cell receptor (beta chain) sequence with its context. The antigen is undetermined. TCRdb re-derived calls from the 5' RACE reads in MiXCR, one entry per CDR3 protein. The sample shows some 840,000 distinct CDR3 sequences, 12% of them seen only once. J lost 0 bases, V lost 2 bases, and 7 bases had no gene match. Germline V gene data show CDR1 as MGHRA and CDR2 as YSYEKL. There are 16 residues in the CDR3. This entry belongs to a study of CD8 T cells in ankylosing spondylitis. Broader study findings: What appeared characteristic of ankylosing spondylitis blood was a TCR beta motif of fewer than ten highly homologous variants. A subset of motif variants has previously been described in the synovial fluid and blood of reactive arthritis.

The specimen was blood, either unsorted or a sorted T cell fraction (not recorded which). The chain is built from TRBV4-1 and TRBJ2-7; TRBD1 matches 7 bases. The TCR comes from a male donor with ankylosing spondylitis. The CDR3 DNA reads as TGCGCCAGCAGCCAAAGGAGGACAGGAGACTCCTACGAGCAGTACTTC. Protein product: CASSQRRTGDSYEQYF.